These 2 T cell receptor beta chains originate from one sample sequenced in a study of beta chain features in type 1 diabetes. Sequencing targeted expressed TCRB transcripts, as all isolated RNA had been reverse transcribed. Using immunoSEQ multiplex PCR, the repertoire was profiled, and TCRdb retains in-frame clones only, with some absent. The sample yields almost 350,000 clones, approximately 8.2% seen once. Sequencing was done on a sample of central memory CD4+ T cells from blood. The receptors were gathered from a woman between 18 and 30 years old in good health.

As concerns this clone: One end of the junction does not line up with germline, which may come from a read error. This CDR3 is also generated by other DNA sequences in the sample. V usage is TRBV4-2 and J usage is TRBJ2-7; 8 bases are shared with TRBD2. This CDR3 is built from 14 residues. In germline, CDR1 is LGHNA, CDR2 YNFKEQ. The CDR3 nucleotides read TGTGCCAGCAGCCTTATAGCGGGACCCTATGAGCAGTACTTC. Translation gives CASSLIAGPYEQYF.

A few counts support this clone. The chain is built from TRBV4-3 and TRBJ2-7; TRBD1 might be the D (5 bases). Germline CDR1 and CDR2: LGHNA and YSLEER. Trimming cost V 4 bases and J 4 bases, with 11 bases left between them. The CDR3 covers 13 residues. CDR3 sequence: CASSRGRAYEQYF. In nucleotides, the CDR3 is TGCGCCAGCAGCCGGGGCAGGGCTTACGAGCAGTACTTC.